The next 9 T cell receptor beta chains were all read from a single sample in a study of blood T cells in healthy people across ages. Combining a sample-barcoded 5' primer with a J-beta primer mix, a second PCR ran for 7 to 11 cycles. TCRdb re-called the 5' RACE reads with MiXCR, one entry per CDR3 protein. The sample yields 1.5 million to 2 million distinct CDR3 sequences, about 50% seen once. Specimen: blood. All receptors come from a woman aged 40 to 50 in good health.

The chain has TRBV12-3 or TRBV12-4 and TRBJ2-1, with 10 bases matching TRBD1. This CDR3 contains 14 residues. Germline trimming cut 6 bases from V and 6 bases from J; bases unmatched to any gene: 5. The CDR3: CASRGGQGSNEQFF. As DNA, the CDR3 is TGTGCCAGCAGGGGGGGACAGGGGAGCAATGAGCAGTTCTTC.

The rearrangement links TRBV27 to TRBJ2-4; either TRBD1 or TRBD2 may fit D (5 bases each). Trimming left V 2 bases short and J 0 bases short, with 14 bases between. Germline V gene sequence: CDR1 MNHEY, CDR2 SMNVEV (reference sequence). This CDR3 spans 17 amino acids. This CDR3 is CASSLGFGTKAKNIQYF. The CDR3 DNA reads TGTGCCAGCAGTTTAGGTTTCGGGACCAAAGCCAAAAACATTCAGTACTTC.

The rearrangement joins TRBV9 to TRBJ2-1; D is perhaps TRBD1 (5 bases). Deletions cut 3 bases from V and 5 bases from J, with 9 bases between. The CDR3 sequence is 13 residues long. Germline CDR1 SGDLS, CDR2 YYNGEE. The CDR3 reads CASSGVTDNEQFF. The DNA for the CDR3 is TGTGCCAGCAGCGGGGTGACAGACAATGAGCAGTTCTTC. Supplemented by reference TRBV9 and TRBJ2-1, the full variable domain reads DSGVTQTPKHLITATGQRVTLRCSPRSGDLSVYWYQQSLDQGLQFLIQYYNGEERAKGNILERFSAQQFPDLHSELNLSSLELGDSALYFCASSGVTDNEQFFGPGTRLTVL.

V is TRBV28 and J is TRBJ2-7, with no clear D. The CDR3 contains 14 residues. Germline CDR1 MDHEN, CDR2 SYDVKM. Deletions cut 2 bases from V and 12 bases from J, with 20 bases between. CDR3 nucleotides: TGTGCCAGCAGTTTACCGGCAGGCAAAGAGACCCCGTACTTC. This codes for CASSLPAGKETPYF.

The CDR3 DNA sequence: TGCGCCAGCAGCCAGGGGGGGTTGTTTGGAGATACGCAGTATTTT. Translation: CASSQGGLFGDTQYF. The V gene is TRBV4-3, the J gene TRBJ2-3; the match to TRBD2 covers 7 bases. This CDR3 region has 15 residues. With 3 bases clipped from V and 5 bases from J, the junction kept 8 bases outside the gene matches. The germline V gene has CDR1 LGHNA and CDR2 YSLEER.

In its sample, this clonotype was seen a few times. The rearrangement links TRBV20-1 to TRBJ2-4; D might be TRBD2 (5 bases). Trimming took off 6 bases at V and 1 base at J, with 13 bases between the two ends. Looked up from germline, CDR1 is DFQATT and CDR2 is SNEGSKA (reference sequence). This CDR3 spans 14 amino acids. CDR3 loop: CSAPGTGAKNIQYF. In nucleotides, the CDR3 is TGCAGTGCCCCCGGAACGGGGGCCAAAAACATTCAGTACTTC.

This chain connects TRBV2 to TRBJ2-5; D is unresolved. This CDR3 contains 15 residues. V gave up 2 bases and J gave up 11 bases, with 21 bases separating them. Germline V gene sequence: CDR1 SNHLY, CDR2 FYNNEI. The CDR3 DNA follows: TGTGCCAGCAGTGAACCAGTGAGCTCCTACAATGAGCAGTACTTC. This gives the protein CASSEPVSSYNEQYF.

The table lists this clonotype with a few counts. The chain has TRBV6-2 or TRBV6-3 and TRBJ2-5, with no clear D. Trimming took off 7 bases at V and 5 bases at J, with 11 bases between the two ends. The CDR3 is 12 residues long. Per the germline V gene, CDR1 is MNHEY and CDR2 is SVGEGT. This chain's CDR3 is CASKLGSETQYF. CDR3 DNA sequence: TGTGCCAGCAAACTTGGGTCCGAGACCCAGTACTTC.

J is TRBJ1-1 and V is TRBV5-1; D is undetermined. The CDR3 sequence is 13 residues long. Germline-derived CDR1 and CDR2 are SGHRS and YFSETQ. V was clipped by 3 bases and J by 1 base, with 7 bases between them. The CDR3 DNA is TGCGCCAGCAGCTCCGGGAAGAACACTGAAGCTTTCTTT. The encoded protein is CASSSGKNTEAFF.